The 5 T cell receptor beta chains below come from one sample, sequenced in a study of blood T cell repertoires in COVID-19. Only in-frame clones appear in the TCRdb table, and some are missing; sequencing was by immunoSEQ multiplex PCR. Of about 90,000 clones listed, roughly 72% are singletons. Specimen: peripheral blood. The origin of the receptors is a man in his 70s with acute or convalescent COVID-19.

The V and J genes are TRBV5-6 and TRBJ2-4; no clear D. Germline V CDR1 and CDR2: SGHDT, YYEEEE. Trimming took off 4 bases at V and 11 bases at J, with 10 bases between the two ends. This CDR3 region has 11 residues. CDR3 DNA sequence: TGTGCCAGCAGCGCTGATAGAGTTCAGTACTTC. Translating gives CASSADRVQYF.

J is TRBJ2-1 and V is TRBV5-1, with D tentatively TRBD1 (6 bases). The CDR3 is made up of 13 amino acids. V lost 4 bases and J lost 10, with 15 bases in between. Germline V lookup: CDR1 SGHRS, CDR2 YFSETQ. The CDR3 loop reads CASSQSRGGEQFF. CDR3 sequence (DNA): TGCGCCAGCAGCCAATCCAGGGGCGGGGAGCAGTTCTTC.

This sequence joins TRBV7-3 and TRBJ2-2; a possible D gene is TRBD1 (6 bases). Deletions cut 2 bases from V and 6 bases from J, with 13 bases between. Germline loops: CDR1 SGHTA, CDR2 FQGTGA. There are 15 residues in the CDR3. In nucleotides, the CDR3 is TGTGCCAGCAGCTTAGGGTCCAGGGGATCCGGGGAGCTGTTTTTT. Translated: CASSLGSRGSGELFF.

This chain uses TRBV25-1 with TRBJ1-1; no clear D. Trimming removed 4 bases at V and 10 bases at J, with 16 bases between. The CDR3 spans 13 residues. In germline, CDR1 is MGHDK, CDR2 SYGVNS. CDR3 sequence reads: CASSAIVMPGAFF. CDR3 sequence (DNA): TGTGCCAGCAGTGCAATCGTAATGCCGGGAGCTTTCTTT.

V usage is TRBV7-2 and J usage is TRBJ2-1, with 9 nucleotides matching TRBD1. The CDR3 has 15 residues. V trimming: 4 bases; J trimming: 4 bases; junction bases outside the gene matches: 5. Per germline, CDR1 SGHTA and CDR2 FQGNSA. The CDR3 nucleotides are TGTGCCAGCAGCTCCGACAGGGGGGATTACAATGAGCAGTTCTTC. Amino acid sequence: CASSSDRGDYNEQFF. Drawing the rest from reference TRBV7-2 and TRBJ2-1, the complete variable domain is GAGVSQSPSNKVTEKGKDVELRCDPISGHTALYWYRQSLGQGLEFLIYFQGNSAPDKSGLPSDRFSAERTGGSVSTLTIQRTQQEDSAVYLCASSSDRGDYNEQFFGPGTRLTVL.